This T cell receptor (beta chain) emerged from a study of blood T cell repertoires in COVID-19. Study at large: Italy, Spain and the United States were the sources of the convalescent and acute COVID-19 samples. Sample material is recorded as cDNA or gDNA derived from T cells, B-cell-depleted T cells, or PBMCs.

This clone was picked up a small number of times. In the authors' methods: Estimation of nucleated cell counts relied on the amplification of reference gene primers. Produced via immunoSEQ multiplex PCR; TCRdb's table is partial and in-frame only. V and J calls and clone size follow that table, whereas D and trimming were derived from the DNA. This table holds over 70,000 clones, nearly 90% found once. From germline, CDR1 is ENHRY and CDR2 SYGVKD. V was clipped by 3 bases and J by 4 bases, with 13 bases between them. CDR3 length equals 14 residues. The V gene is TRBV10-3, the J gene TRBJ2-7; possibly TRBD1 for D (6 bases). Source material: peripheral blood. The clonotype originates from a woman older than 75 with active or convalescent COVID-19. The CDR3 nucleotides are TGTGCCATCAGTGAAAGGGGGTCGGGGTACGAGCAGTACTTC. Protein sequence: CAISERGSGYEQYF.